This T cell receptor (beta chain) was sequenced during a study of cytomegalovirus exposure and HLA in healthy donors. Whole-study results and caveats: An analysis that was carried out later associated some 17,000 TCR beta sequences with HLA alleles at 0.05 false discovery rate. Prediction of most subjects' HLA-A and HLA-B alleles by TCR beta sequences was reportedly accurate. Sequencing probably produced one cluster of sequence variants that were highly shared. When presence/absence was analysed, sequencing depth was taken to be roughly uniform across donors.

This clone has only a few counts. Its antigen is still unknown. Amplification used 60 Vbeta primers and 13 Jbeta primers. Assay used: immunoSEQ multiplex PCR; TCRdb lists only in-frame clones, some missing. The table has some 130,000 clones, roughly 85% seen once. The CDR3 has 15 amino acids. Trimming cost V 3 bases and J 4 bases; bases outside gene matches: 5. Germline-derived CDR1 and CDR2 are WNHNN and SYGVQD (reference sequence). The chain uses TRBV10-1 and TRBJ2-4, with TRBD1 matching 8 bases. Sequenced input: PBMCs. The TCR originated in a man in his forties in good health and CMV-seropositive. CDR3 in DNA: TGCGCCAGCAGTGACCCGCGGACAGGGAAAAACATTCAGTACTTC. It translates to CASSDPRTGKNIQYF.